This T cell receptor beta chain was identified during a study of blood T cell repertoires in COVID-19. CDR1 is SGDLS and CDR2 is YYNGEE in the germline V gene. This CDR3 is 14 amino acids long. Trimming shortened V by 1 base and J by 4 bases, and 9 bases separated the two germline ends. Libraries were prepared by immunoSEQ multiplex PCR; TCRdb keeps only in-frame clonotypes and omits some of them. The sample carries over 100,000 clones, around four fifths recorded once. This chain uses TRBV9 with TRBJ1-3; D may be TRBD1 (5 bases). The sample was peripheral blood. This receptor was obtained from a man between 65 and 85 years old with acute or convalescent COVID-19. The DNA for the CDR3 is TGTGCCAGCAGCGTATCAGGGTACGGAAACACCATATATTTT. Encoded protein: CASSVSGYGNTIYF.